What follows is one TCR beta chain and its context. The antigen is not known. This sample is part of a study of CD8+ T cells in alopecia areata. Overall study results and limits: The study found higher clonality in lesional than normal scalp, especially in alopecia totalis/universalis. Many expanded lesional clones persisted in scalp and blood during tofacitinib.

Treatment meaning: oral pan-JAK inhibitor, 5-10 mg twice daily. cDNA prepared by RNA extraction and subsequent reverse transcription served as the template for sequencing. Clones were read by immunoSEQ multiplex PCR, and TCRdb kept only the in-frame ones, dropping some. The sample lists 130,000 or so clones, 70% to 90% seen once, with about 13% in the top ten. The germline CDR1 and CDR2 sequences are SGHAT and FQNNGV. The ends lost 0 bases at V and 4 bases at J; junction bases unmatched: 6. The CDR3 contains 17 residues. Specimen: CD8+ T cells sorted from blood, collected at week 4, from a patient treated with tofacitinib. This sequence was found in a human donor with alopecia areata. This sequence joins TRBV11-2 and TRBJ2-7; TRBD2 matches 13 bases. The CDR3 loop is CASSLDHRTSGRYEQYF. The CDR3 bases are TGTGCCAGCAGCTTAGACCACCGGACTAGCGGGAGATACGAGCAGTACTTC.